This T cell receptor beta chain was retrieved from a study of blood T cells in healthy people across ages. Whole-study results and caveats: PBMC samples, being unsorted, prevented any conclusive comparison of naive and antigen-experienced cells. The study found more naive CD4+ cells and higher diversity in long-lived than aged donors.

Per germline, CDR1 SGHAT and CDR2 FQNNGV. Trimming removed 5 bases from V and 6 bases from J, with 10 bases in between. This CDR3 is 12 amino acids long. Alongside a J-beta primer mix, a sample-barcoded 5' primer served in a second PCR lasting roughly 7 to 12 cycles. TCRdb ran MiXCR on the 5' RACE reads and lists one entry per CDR3 protein. The sample consists of 600,000 to 900,000 distinct CDR3 sequences, 20% to 30% of them appearing once. This clonotype was seen a few times. As yet, its antigen is unknown. These same records also appear under a second study, on T cells of mothers and their children.

This clonotype was obtained from a boy younger than 18 in good health. The genes are TRBV11-2 and TRBJ1-1, with no clear D. The sequenced sample was blood. CDR3 nucleotide sequence: TGTGCCAGCAGCCCGATCGCCTCTGAAGCTTTCTTT. It translates to CASSPIASEAFF.